These T cell receptor beta chains were read from a single sample in a study of blood T cell repertoires in COVID-19. Here immunoSEQ multiplex PCR was the method, and the copy in TCRdb shows in-frame clones only, minus some. This table has about 170,000 clones, around 85% appearing once. The sequencing sample was made of peripheral blood. All receptors derive from a man aged 60 to 69 who had recovered from COVID-19. The CDR3 runs from the conserved cysteine through the conserved F or W. A D gene is named only where the DNA matches it firmly. For some rows the clone size is stated as once, few or many, or as a class when expanded; others skip it.

.	TRBV5-4	.	TRBJ2-3	TGTGCCAGCAGCCTAGACTCGGCAGATACGCAGTATTTT	CASSLDSADTQYF
.	TRBV2	.	TRBJ2-5	TGTGCCAGCATTTGGCTTGAAACCGGGACAATGAAAGAGACCCAGTACTTC	CASIWLETGTMKETQYF
.	TRBV7-9	TRBD1	TRBJ2-5	TGTGCCAGCAGAATGACAGGGCTTGAGACCCAGTACTTC	CASRMTGLETQYF
.	TRBV19	.	TRBJ1-2	TGTGCCAGTAGTACTGACAGTGACTATGGCTACACCTTC	CASSTDSDYGYTF
.	TRBV19	.	TRBJ1-5	TGTGCCAGTAGTATCAGGGACACCTATCAGCCCCAGCATTTT	CASSIRDTYQPQHF
.	TRBV19	TRBD1	TRBJ2-7	TGTGCCAGTAGCCGAGCCTACAGGGGAACCTACGAGCAGTACTTC	CASSRAYRGTYEQYF
.	TRBV4-3	.	TRBJ1-4	TGCGCCAGCAGCCAAGATACAGTCGAAAAACTGTTTTTT	CASSQDTVEKLFF
.	TRBV9	.	TRBJ2-2	TGTGCCAGCAGCGTAGGACAAGCACACACCGGGGAGCTGTTTTTT	CASSVGQAHTGELFF
.	TRBV27	.	TRBJ2-3	TGTGCCAGCAGTTTACTGGCGGGGCGCACAGATACGCAGTATTTT	CASSLLAGRTDTQYF
.	TRBV6-1	.	TRBJ2-7	TGTGCCAGCAGTGAAGCTGTCGCAGGGATGTACGAGCAGTACTTC	CASSEAVAGMYEQYF
.	TRBV18	.	TRBJ2-5	TGTGCCAGCTCACGTCCGCCAGGGGAGACCCAGTACTTC	CASSRPPGETQYF
.	TRBV12-3/TRBV12-4	.	TRBJ2-1	TGTGCCAGCAGGCGGACTTCAAATCGGGTCTTC	CASRRTSNRVF
.	TRBV3-1/TRBV3-2	TRBD1	TRBJ2-3	TGTGCCAGCAGCCCGCCCCACGGACAGGGAAGGTCAGATACGCAGTATTTT	CASSPPHGQGRSDTQYF
few	TRBV3-1/TRBV3-2	.	TRBJ1-3	TGTGCCAGCAGCCAAGAAACTGGGAGGGACACCATATATTTT	CASSQETGRDTIYF